This TCR beta chain was sequenced in a study of blood T cells in healthy people across ages. CDR1 ENHRY and CDR2 SYGVKD come from the germline V gene. V was trimmed by 0 bases and J by 3 bases, leaving 6 bases between them. The CDR3 loop spans 13 amino acids. Using a J-beta primer mix together with a sample-barcoded 5' primer, a second PCR was run for roughly 6 to 11 cycles. Using its own MiXCR run on the 5' RACE reads, TCRdb lists one record per CDR3 protein. The table has 580,000 or so distinct CDR3 sequences, around 48% seen once. The sample holds a few counts of this clonotype. The total RNA that was extracted per sample amounted to at least 5 micrograms.

V is TRBV10-3 and J is TRBJ2-7; a weak D match, TRBD2 (6 bases). Sequencing was performed on blood. This sequence originates from an elderly man in good health. CDR3 DNA sequence: TGTGCCATCAGTGAGTCGGGGGGCTACGAGCAGTACTTC. It yields the protein CAISESGGYEQYF.